These T cell receptor beta chains were read from a single sample in a study of glioma-infiltrating T cells. TCRdb redid the calling of the multiplex PCR reads with MiXCR, one entry per CDR3 protein. The sample lists roughly 20,000 distinct CDR3 sequences; around 25% were seen once. The sequencing sample was made of glioma tissue, nonneoplastic brain tissue, or PBMCs (not recorded which). Receptors were obtained from a human donor with low-grade glioma or glioblastoma, undergoing nonglioma brain surgery, or in good health (not recorded which). Each CDR3 is given with its conserved first and last residue. The order of the fields is J gene, D gene, V gene, clone size, CDR3 DNA, CDR3 protein. D genes are given only for firm matches. The listing skips clone size in some rows; elsewhere it reads once, few, many or a size class.

j_call: TRBJ2-1; d_call: .; v_call: TRBV7-2; clone_size: .; cdr3_nt: TGTGCCAGCAGCTTAGCTGCGGGTCCCTACAATGAGCAGTTCTTC; cdr3_aa: CASSLAAGPYNEQFF
j_call: TRBJ1-1; d_call: .; v_call: TRBV20-1; clone_size: medium-sized; cdr3_nt: TGCAGTGCTAATAGGCCGGGACAATCGAACACTGAAGCTTTCTTT; cdr3_aa: CSANRPGQSNTEAFF
j_call: TRBJ1-5; d_call: .; v_call: TRBV19; clone_size: many; cdr3_nt: TGTGCCAGTAGAGGACAGACCCATCAGCCCCAGCATTTT; cdr3_aa: CASRGQTHQPQHF
j_call: TRBJ2-1; d_call: TRBD2; v_call: TRBV28; clone_size: few; cdr3_nt: TGTGCCAGCAGAATAGCGGGGGCAACCTACAATGAGCAGTTCTTC; cdr3_aa: CASRIAGATYNEQFF
j_call: TRBJ2-3; d_call: .; v_call: TRBV5-1; clone_size: .; cdr3_nt: TGCGCCAGCAGCTTGGCAGCCCTACCTAGCACAGATACGCAGTATTTT; cdr3_aa: CASSLAALPSTDTQYF
j_call: TRBJ2-7; d_call: .; v_call: TRBV18; clone_size: .; cdr3_nt: TGTGCCAGCTCACCAATGATGGCACTCCAGGGATACGAGCAGTACTTC; cdr3_aa: CASSPMMALQGYEQYF
j_call: TRBJ2-1; d_call: .; v_call: TRBV9; clone_size: once; cdr3_nt: TGTGCCAGCAGCGTAGTAACTGCGGCCTACAGTGAGCAGTTCTTC; cdr3_aa: CASSVVTAAYSEQFF
j_call: TRBJ1-4; d_call: .; v_call: TRBV20-1; clone_size: many; cdr3_nt: TGCAGTGCTAGGGGGGCAGGAGGAGAAAAACTGTTTTTT; cdr3_aa: CSARGAGGEKLFF
j_call: TRBJ2-4; d_call: .; v_call: TRBV25-1; clone_size: .; cdr3_nt: TGTGCCAGCAGCCAAGGGGGGTTAACCAAAAACATTCAGTACTTC; cdr3_aa: CASSQGGLTKNIQYF
j_call: TRBJ2-2; d_call: .; v_call: TRBV6-1; clone_size: many; cdr3_nt: TGTGCCAGCAGTTTGACCGGGGTAGCCGGGGAGCTGTTTTTT; cdr3_aa: CASSLTGVAGELFF
j_call: TRBJ1-5; d_call: TRBD1; v_call: TRBV12-3/TRBV12-4; clone_size: .; cdr3_nt: TGTGCCAGAAGTTACAGGGGTGATCAGCCCCAGCATTTT; cdr3_aa: CARSYRGDQPQHF
j_call: TRBJ2-1; d_call: .; v_call: TRBV6-1; clone_size: many; cdr3_nt: TGTGCCAGCAGTCAAACAGGGCTTGTAAATGAGCAGTTCTTC; cdr3_aa: CASSQTGLVNEQFF
j_call: TRBJ2-1; d_call: TRBD2; v_call: TRBV20-1; clone_size: many; cdr3_nt: TGCAGTGCTAGTGGGTCCGGGGGGGCAAAATTCTTC; cdr3_aa: CSASGSGGAKFF
j_call: TRBJ1-2; d_call: .; v_call: TRBV12-3/TRBV12-4; clone_size: many; cdr3_nt: TGTGCCAGCAGTCCGGACACGGGCTATGGCTACACCTTC; cdr3_aa: CASSPDTGYGYTF
j_call: TRBJ1-2; d_call: TRBD1; v_call: TRBV7-6; clone_size: many; cdr3_nt: TGTGCCAGCAGCTTGGGACAGGGGGGGAACTATGGCTACACCTTC; cdr3_aa: CASSLGQGGNYGYTF
j_call: TRBJ2-7; d_call: .; v_call: TRBV7-2; clone_size: .; cdr3_nt: TGTGCCAGCAGCTTAGGTATTGCACAGCTCTACGAGCAGAACTTC; cdr3_aa: CASSLGIAQLYEQNF
j_call: TRBJ2-2; d_call: .; v_call: TRBV27; clone_size: large; cdr3_nt: TGTGCCAGCAGTCCAGACTGGAACACCGGGGAGCTGTTTTTT; cdr3_aa: CASSPDWNTGELFF